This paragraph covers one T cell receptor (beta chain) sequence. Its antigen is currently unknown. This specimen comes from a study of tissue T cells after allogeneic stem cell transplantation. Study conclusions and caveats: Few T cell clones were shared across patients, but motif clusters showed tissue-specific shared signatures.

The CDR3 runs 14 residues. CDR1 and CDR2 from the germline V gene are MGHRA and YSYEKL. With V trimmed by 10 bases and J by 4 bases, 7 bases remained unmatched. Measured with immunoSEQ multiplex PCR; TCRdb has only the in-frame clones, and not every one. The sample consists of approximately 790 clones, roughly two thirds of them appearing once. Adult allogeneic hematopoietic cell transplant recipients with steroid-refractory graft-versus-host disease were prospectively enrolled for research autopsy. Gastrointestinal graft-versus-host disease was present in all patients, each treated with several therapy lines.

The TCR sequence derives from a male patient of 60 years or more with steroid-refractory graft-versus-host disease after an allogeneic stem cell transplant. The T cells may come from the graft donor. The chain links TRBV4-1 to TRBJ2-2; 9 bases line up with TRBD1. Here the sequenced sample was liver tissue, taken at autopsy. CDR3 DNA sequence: TGCGCCACCACCCGGGACAGGGCCACCGGGGAGCTGTTTTTT. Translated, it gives CATTRDRATGELFF.